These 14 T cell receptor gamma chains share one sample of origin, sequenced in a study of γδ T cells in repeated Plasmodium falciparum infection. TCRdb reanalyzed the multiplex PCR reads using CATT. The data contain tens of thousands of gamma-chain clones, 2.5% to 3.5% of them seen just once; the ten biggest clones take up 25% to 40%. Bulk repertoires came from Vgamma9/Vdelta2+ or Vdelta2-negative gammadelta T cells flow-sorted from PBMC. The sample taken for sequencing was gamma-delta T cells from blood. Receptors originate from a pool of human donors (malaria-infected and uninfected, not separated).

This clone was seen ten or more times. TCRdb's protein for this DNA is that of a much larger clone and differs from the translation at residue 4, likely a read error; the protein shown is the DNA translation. The CDR3 DNA reads as TGTGCCACCCGGAAGAATTATTATAAGAAACTCTTT. Protein: CATRKNYYKKLF. This sequence joins TRGV2 and TRGJ1 or TRGJ2. The J segment lost 0 bases and the V segment lost 9 bases, leaving 5 bases of the junction unmatched. This CDR3 has 12 residues. From germline, CDR1 is EGSNGY and CDR2 YDSYNSKV.

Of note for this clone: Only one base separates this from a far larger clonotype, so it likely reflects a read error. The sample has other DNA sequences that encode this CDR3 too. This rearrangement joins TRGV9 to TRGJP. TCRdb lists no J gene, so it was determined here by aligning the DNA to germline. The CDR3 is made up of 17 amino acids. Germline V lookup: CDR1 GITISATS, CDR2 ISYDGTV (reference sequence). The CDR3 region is CALWEVPLELGKKIKVF. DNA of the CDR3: TGTGCCTTATGGGAGGTGCCGTTGGAGTTGGGCAAAAAAATCAAGGTATTT.

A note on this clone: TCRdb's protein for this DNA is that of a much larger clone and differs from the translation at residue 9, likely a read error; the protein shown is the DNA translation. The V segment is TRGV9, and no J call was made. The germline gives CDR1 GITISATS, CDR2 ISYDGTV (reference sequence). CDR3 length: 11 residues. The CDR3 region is CALWEDKKTLF. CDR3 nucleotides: TGTGCCTTGTGGGAGGATAAAAAGACACTCTTT.

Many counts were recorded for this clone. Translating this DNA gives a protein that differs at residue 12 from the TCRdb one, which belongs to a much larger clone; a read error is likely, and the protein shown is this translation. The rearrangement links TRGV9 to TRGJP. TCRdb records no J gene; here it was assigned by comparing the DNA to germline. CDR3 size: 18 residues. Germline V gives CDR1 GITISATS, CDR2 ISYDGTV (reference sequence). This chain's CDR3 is CALWEPRDPELDKKIKVF. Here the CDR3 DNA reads TGTGCCTTGTGGGAGCCCAGGGACCCGGAGTTGGACAAAAAAATCAAGGTATTT.

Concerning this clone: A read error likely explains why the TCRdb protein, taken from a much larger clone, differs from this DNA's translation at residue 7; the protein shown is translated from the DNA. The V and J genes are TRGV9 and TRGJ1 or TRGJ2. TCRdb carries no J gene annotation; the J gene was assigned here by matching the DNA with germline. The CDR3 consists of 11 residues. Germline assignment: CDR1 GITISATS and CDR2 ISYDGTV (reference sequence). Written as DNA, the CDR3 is TGTGCCTTGCAAAATTATTGTAAGAAACTCTTT. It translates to CALQNYCKKLF.

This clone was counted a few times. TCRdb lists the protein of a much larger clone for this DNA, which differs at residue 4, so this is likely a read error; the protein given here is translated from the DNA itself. The CDR3 here is CATREDTTGWFKIF. In nucleotides, the CDR3 is TGTGCCACCAGGGAAGATACCACTGGTTGGTTCAAGATATTT. The chain combines TRGV4 with TRGJP1. In the absence of a J gene in TCRdb, the DNA was matched to germline to assign it here. CDR3 length: 14 residues. CDR1 and CDR2 from the germline V gene are EGSTGY and YDSYTSSV.

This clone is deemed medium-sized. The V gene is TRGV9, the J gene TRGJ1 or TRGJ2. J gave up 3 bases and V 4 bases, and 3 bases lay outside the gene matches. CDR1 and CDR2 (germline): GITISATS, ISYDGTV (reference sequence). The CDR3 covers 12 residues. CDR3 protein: CALWDAYYKKLF. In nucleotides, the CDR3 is TGTGCCTTGTGGGATGCTTATTATAAGAAACTCTTT.

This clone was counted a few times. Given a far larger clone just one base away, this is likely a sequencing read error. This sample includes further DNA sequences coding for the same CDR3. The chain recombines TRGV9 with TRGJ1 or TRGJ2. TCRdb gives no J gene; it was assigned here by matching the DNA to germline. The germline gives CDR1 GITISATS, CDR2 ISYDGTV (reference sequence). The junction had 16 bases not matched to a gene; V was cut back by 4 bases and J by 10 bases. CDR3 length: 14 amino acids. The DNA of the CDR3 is TGTGCCTTGTGGGAAGTATCTCCTCGGCGAAAGAAACTCTTT. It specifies CALWEVSPRRKKLF.

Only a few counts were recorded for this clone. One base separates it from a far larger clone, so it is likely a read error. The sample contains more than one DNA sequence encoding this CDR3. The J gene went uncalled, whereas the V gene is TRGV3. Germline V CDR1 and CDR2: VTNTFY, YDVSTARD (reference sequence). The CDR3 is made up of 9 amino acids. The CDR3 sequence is CATWGPRVF. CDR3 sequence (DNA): TGTGCCACCTGGGGACCCCGGGTCTTT.

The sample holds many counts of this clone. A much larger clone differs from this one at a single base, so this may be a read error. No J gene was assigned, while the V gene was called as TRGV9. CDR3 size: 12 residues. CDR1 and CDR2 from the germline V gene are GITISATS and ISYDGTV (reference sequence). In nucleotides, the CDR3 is TGTGCCTACGAAGCACATGCTTGGTTCATGATATTT. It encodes CAYEAHAWFMIF.

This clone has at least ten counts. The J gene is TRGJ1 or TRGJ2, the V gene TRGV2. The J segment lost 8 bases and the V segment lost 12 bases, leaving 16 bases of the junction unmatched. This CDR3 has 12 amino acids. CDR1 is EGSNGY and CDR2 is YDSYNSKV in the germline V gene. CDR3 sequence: CAARDGQDKKLF. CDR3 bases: TGTGCCGCCCGGGACGGGCAGGATAAGAAACTCTTT.

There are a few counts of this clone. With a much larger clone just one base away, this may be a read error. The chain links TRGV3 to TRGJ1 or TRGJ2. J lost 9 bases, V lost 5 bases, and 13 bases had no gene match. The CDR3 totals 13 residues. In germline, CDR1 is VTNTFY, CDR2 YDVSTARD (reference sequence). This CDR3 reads CATWVRAVFKKLF. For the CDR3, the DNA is TGTGCCACCTGGGTCCGCGCCGTGTTTAAGAAACTCTTT.

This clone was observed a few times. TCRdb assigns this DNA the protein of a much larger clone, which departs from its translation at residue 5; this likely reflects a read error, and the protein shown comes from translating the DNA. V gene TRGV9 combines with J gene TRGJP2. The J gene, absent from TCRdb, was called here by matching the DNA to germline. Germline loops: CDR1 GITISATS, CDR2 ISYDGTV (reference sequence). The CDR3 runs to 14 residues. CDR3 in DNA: TGTGCCTTGTGGGGGGTGGATGGTGATTGGATCAAGACGTTT. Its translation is CALWGVDGDWIKTF.

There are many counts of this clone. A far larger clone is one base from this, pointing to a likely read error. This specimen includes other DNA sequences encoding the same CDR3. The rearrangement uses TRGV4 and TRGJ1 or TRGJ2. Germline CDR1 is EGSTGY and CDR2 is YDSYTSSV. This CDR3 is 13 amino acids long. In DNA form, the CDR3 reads TGTGCCACCTGGGATGGGCGGCTTTATAAGAAACTTTTT. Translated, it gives CATWDGRLYKKLF.